Presented here are 14 T cell receptor beta chains from one specimen sequenced in a study of T-cell reconstitution after alpha-beta-depleted transplantation in children. As it was prepared, the TCRbeta library received unique molecular identifiers. TCRdb itself ran the PCR reads through MiXCR, one entry per CDR3 protein. The table lists around 700,000 distinct CDR3 sequences, around 14% of them singletons, with 0.79% in the top ten. The source was PBMCs, collected before TCRalphabeta/CD19-depleted stem cell transplant. These receptors all come from a girl aged 2 to 10 with congenital amegakaryocytic thrombocytopenia, due to receive a stem cell transplant.

V gene TRBV5-1 combines with J gene TRBJ1-2, with D perhaps matching TRBD1 (6 bases). The CDR3 runs to 15 residues. V dropped 3 bases and J dropped 5 bases, with 17 bases sitting between them. Germline lookup yields CDR1 SGHRS and CDR2 YFSETQ. The DNA of the CDR3 is TGCGCCAGCAGCTCTTCGGTAGGGGGGGAATATGGCTACACCTTC. This sequence encodes CASSSSVGGEYGYTF. The variable domain in full, completed from reference TRBV5-1 and TRBJ1-2, reads KAGVTQTPRYLIKTRGQQVTLSCSPISGHRSVSWYQQTPGQGLQFLFEYFSETQRNKGNFPGRFSGRQFSNSRSEMNVSTLELGDSALYLCASSSSVGGEYGYTFGSGTRLTVV.

This clonotype has ten or more counts. V and J are TRBV12-3 or TRBV12-4 and TRBJ2-3; D gene ambiguous. The CDR3 runs to 15 residues. Trimming shortened V by 6 bases and J by 4 bases, and 17 bases separated the two germline ends. CDR3 DNA sequence: TGTGCCAGCAGCCCCACTCGGGTCGGACCAGATACGCAGTATTTT. It is translated as CASSPTRVGPDTQYF.

This clonotype was seen only a few times. V is TRBV29-1 and J is TRBJ2-6; D could derive from TRBD1 or TRBD2 (5 bases each). CDR1 is SQVTM, CDR2 ANQGSEA, per germline. Trimming pared 0 bases from V and 0 bases from J, leaving 18 bases between. The CDR3 length is 19 residues. The CDR3 DNA reads TGCAGCGTTGAAGACTACCGGGACGCAATATCCTCTGGGGCCAACGTCCTGACTTTC. It encodes CSVEDYRDAISSGANVLTF.

This chain connects TRBV4-1 to TRBJ2-4; 11 bases align to TRBD1. Germline V lookup: CDR1 MGHRA, CDR2 YSYEKL. The junction had 12 bases not matched to a gene; V was cut back by 4 bases and J by 7 bases. This CDR3 comprises 17 residues. Here the CDR3 reads CASSLPSTGTGGNIQYF. In nucleotides, the CDR3 is TGCGCCAGCAGCCTCCCGTCCACCGGGACAGGGGGGAACATTCAGTACTTC.

In this sample, this clonotype turned up many times. V and J are TRBV7-3 and TRBJ2-1; TRBD2 might be the D (6 bases). V dropped 8 bases and J dropped 0 bases, with 26 bases sitting between them. This CDR3 is built from 19 residues. CDR1 is SGHTA and CDR2 is FQGTGA in the germline V gene. DNA of the CDR3: TGTGCCAGCCTCAGTCCGGGACTCTTTCCTAACACCTCCTACAATGAGCAGTTCTTC. Protein product: CASLSPGLFPNTSYNEQFF.

As regards this clonotype: At one end the junction does not follow the germline gene, possibly because of a read error. This chain links TRBV29-1 with TRBJ2-7, with D perhaps TRBD2 (6 bases). CDR1 and CDR2 from the germline V gene are SQVTM and ANQGSEA. This CDR3 comprises 16 residues. The DNA of the CDR3 is TGTTGCCGGGACTCCTTCCTCTTGATCCCCTCCTACGAGCAGTACTTC. Translated: CCRDSFLLIPSYEQYF.

The rearrangement uses TRBV20-1 and TRBJ1-5; the D gene is possibly TRBD1 (5 bases). Trimming stripped 3 bases from V and 5 bases from J, with 17 bases between. Germline V gives CDR1 DFQATT, CDR2 SNEGSKA (reference sequence). The CDR3 spans 15 residues. As DNA, the CDR3 is TGCAGTGCTAGTGGAGACAGTAGGACGGATCAGCCCCAGCATTTT. Its translation: CSASGDSRTDQPQHF.

A remark on this clonotype: A read error may account for a junction end that differs from germline. J is TRBJ2-5 and V is TRBV5-1; the match to TRBD1 covers 7 bases. Germline CDR1 is SGHRS and CDR2 is YFSETQ. The CDR3 is 13 amino acids. CDR3 sequence reads: CASSLGQGETQNF. In DNA, the CDR3 is TGCGCCAGCAGCTTGGGACAGGGAGAGACCCAGAACTTC.

This clonotype came up many times. The chain joins TRBV10-3 to TRBJ1-4; no clear D. This CDR3 is built from 12 residues. Germline assignment: CDR1 ENHRY and CDR2 SYGVKD. V lost 7 bases and J 8 bases, leaving 11 bases between the germline ends. The CDR3 bases are TGTGCCATCAAGGGTGGAGACGAAAAACTGTTTTTT. It codes for CAIKGGDEKLFF.

The gene calls are TRBV20-1 and TRBJ2-1; no reliable D call. Germline CDR1 is DFQATT and CDR2 is SNEGSKA (reference sequence). The length of the CDR3 is 14 residues. V was pared by 5 bases and J by 9 bases, with 20 bases between. The CDR3 nucleotides are TGCAGTGCTTCACCTGTAAACCCGTCAGCTGAGCAGTTCTTC. It translates to CSASPVNPSAEQFF.

The chain uses TRBV30 and TRBJ1-5; 8 positions agree with TRBD1. Germline V gene sequence: CDR1 GTSNPN, CDR2 SVGIG (reference sequence). V lost 3 bases, J lost 5 bases, and 3 bases stayed unmatched. CDR3 length equals 13 residues. DNA of the CDR3: TGTGCCTGGAGCGGACAGGGCGATCAGCCCCAGCATTTT. Protein: CAWSGQGDQPQHF.

This clonotype was found many times. The V and J genes are TRBV7-8 and TRBJ1-1, with D perhaps TRBD1 (6 bases). The CDR3 length is 14 residues. Germline-derived CDR1 and CDR2 are SGHVS and FQNEAQ. V lost 1 base and J 4 bases, leaving 10 bases between the germline ends. The chain's CDR3 is CASSLDRVVTEAFF. For the CDR3, the DNA is TGTGCCAGCAGCTTAGACAGGGTTGTCACTGAAGCTTTCTTT.

This clonotype was found a few times. The genes are TRBV6-1 and TRBJ2-5, with D possibly being TRBD1 (6 bases). This CDR3 is built from 14 residues. V gave up 4 bases and J gave up 3 bases, with 12 bases separating them. CDR1 and CDR2 (germline): MNHNS, SASEGT. Here the CDR3 DNA reads TGTGCCAGCAGTGCTCCTCAGGGGAAAGAGACCCAGTACTTC. The encoded protein is CASSAPQGKETQYF.

This clonotype turned up a few times. The chain carries TRBV20-1 and TRBJ2-1; the D gene could be TRBD1 or TRBD2 (5 bases each). Germline V gene sequence: CDR1 DFQATT, CDR2 SNEGSKA (reference sequence). The CDR3 runs 13 residues. Trimming took 6 bases from V and 6 from J, leaving 15 bases between them. The CDR3 loop reads CSARTPGGNEQFF. CDR3 DNA sequence: TGCAGTGCCCGGACCCCTGGGGGCAATGAGCAGTTCTTC.